This TCR beta chain was profiled in a study of T cells in Graves' hyperthyroidism and ophthalmopathy. This clonotype was counted between two and nine times. From germline, CDR1 is MNHNS and CDR2 SASEGT. CDR3 length: 14 residues. V was cut by 5 bases and J by 7 bases, with 15 bases left in between. The CDR3 regions of TCR beta were amplified from RNA transcripts. TCR CDR3 regions were first amplified by RT-PCR with HTBI primers. MiXCR was run by TCRdb on the multiplex PCR reads, yielding one entry per CDR3 protein. The profile shows under 700,000 distinct CDR3 sequences, around 17% of them singletons. The material sequenced was blood. V gene TRBV6-1 combines with J gene TRBJ1-5, with D maybe TRBD1 (5 bases). This TCR came from a woman in her late teens or twenties with Graves' hyperthyroidism. The CDR3, as DNA: TGTGCCAGCAGTTCAACCCTCGGGGGGCAGCCCCAGCATTTT. Residues: CASSSTLGGQPQHF.